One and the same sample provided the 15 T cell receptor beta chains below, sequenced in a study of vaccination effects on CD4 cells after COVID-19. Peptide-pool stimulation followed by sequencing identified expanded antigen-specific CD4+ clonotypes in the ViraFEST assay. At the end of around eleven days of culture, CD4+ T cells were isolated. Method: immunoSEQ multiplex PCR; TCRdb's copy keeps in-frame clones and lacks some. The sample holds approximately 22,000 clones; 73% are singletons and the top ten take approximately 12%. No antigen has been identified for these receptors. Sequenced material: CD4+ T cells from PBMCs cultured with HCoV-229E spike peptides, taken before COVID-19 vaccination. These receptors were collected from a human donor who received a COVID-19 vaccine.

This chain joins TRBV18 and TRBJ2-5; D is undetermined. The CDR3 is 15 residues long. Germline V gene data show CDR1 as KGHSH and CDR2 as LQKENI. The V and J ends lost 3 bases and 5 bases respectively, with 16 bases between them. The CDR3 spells CASSPRPPGRETQYF. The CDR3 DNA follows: TGTGCCAGCTCACCCCGCCCCCCGGGCCGGGAGACCCAGTACTTC. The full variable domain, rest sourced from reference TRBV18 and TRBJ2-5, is NAGVMQNPRHLVRRRGQEARLRCSPMKGHSHVYWYRQLPEEGLKFMVYLQKENIIDESGMPKERFSAEFPKEGPSILRIQQVVRGDSAAYFCASSPRPPGRETQYFGPGTRLLVL.

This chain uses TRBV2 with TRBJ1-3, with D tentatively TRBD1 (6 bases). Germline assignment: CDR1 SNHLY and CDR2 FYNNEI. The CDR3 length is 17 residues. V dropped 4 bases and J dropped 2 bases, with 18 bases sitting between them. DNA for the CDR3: TGTGCCAGCAGTGCCGGACAGCCTTTATTGACTGGAAACACCATATATTTT. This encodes CASSAGQPLLTGNTIYF.

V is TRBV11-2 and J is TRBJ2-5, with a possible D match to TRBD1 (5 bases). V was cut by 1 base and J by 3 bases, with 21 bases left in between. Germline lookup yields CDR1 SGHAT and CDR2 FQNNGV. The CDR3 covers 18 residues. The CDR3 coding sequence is TGTGCCAGCAGCTTAGGGTCGTTGGGGCGTCGGAAAAAAGAGACCCAGTACTTC. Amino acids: CASSLGSLGRRKKETQYF.

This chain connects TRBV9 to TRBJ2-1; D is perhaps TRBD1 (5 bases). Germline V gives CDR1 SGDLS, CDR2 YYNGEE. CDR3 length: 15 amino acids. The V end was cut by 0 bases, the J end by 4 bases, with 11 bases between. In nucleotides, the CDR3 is TGTGCCAGCAGCGTAGAGTCAGGGTCATACAATGAGCAGTTCTTC. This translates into CASSVESGSYNEQFF.

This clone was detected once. The CDR3: CASRPDRVGGGELFF. The DNA for the CDR3 is TGTGCCAGCAGGCCGGACAGGGTTGGAGGGGGGGAGCTGTTTTTT. This chain connects TRBV27 to TRBJ2-2; 8 bases line up with TRBD1. J gave up 8 bases and V 6 bases, and 11 bases lay outside the gene matches. Germline V lookup: CDR1 MNHEY, CDR2 SMNVEV (reference sequence). This CDR3 is built from 15 residues.

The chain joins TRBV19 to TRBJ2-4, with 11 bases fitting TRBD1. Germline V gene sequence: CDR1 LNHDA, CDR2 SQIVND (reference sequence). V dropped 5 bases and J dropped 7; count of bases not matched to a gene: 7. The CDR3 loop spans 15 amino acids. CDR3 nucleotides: TGTGCCAGTAGTCCAGGACAGGGGGCATATAACATTCAGTACTTC. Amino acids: CASSPGQGAYNIQYF.

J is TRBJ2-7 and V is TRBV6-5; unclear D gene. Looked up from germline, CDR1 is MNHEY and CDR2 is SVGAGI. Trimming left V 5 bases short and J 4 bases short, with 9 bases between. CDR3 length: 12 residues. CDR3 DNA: TGTGCCAGCAGTCGCGGAGAATACGAGCAGTACTTC. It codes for CASSRGEYEQYF.

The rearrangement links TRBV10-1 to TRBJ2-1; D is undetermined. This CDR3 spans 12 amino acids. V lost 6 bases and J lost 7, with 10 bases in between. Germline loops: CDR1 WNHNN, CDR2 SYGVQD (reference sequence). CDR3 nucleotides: TGCGCCAGCAGCCGGCTAGGGAATGAGCAGTTCTTC. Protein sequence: CASSRLGNEQFF.

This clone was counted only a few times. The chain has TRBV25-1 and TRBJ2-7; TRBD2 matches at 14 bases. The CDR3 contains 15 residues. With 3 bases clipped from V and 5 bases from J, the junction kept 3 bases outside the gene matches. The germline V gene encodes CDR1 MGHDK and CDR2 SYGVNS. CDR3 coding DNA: TGTGCCAGCAGTGACGTGGGACTAGCGGGGGACGAGCAGTACTTC. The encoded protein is CASSDVGLAGDEQYF.

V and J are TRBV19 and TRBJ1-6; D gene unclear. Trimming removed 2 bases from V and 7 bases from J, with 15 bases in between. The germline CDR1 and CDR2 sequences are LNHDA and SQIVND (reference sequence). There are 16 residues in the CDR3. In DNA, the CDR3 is TGTGCCAGTAGTATAAAGGCAGGATACCGCAATTCACCCCTCCACTTT. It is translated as CASSIKAGYRNSPLHF.

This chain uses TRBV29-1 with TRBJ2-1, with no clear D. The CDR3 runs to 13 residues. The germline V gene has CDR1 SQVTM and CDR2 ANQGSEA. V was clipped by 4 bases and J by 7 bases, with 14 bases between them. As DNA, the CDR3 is TGCAGCGTTGCAAGGAACGTAGGGAATGAGCAGTTCTTC. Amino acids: CSVARNVGNEQFF.

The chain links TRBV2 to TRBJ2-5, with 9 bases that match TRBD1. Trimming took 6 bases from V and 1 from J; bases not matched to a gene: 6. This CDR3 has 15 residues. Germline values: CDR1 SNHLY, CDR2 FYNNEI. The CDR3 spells CASREQGALQETQYF. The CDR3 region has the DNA TGTGCCAGCAGAGAACAGGGGGCTCTCCAAGAGACCCAGTACTTC.

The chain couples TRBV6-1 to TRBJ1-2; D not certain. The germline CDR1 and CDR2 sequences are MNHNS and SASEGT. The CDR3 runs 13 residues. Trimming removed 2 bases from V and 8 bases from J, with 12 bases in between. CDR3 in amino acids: CASSEHFAGGYTF. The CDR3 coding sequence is TGTGCCAGCAGTGAACATTTCGCCGGGGGCTACACCTTC.

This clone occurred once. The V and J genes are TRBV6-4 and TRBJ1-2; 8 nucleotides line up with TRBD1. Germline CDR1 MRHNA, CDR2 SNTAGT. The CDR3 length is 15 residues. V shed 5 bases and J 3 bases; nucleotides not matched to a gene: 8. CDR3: CASSQSIQGDYGYTF. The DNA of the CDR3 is TGTGCCAGCAGTCAATCGATACAGGGGGACTATGGCTACACCTTC.

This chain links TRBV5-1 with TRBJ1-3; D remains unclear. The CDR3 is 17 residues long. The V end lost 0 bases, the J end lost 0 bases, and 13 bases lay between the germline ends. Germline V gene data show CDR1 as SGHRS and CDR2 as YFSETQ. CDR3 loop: CASSLGQEPYSGNTIYF. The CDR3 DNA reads TGCGCCAGCAGCTTGGGGCAGGAACCTTACTCTGGAAACACCATATATTTT.